This T cell receptor beta chain emerged from a study of metastatic and nonmetastatic thyroid tumors. Study-wide context: It was across blood and tumor or nodule tissue from malignant and benign thyroid patients that repertoires were compared.

Original analysis: It was from CDR3 differences across clinicopathological groups that a distant-metastasis classifier for papillary thyroid cancer was built. MiXCR was used by TCRdb to re-call the PCR reads. TCRdb's processing, not the study's, gives the V and J calls here. The sample gives around 2,000 clones, 11% of which show up once; over 12% is in the top ten. The CDR3 runs to 15 residues. The germline V gene has CDR1 SGDLS and CDR2 YYNGEE. Trimming took 7 bases from V and 5 from J; bases not matched to a gene: 10. There were no patients who had received any treatment before thyroid surgery. Study-wide results and limits: It was reportedly found that TCR beta diversity was significantly higher in malignant thyroid tumors than in benign nodules, a difference seen in both blood and tumor samples.

This clone occurred many times. Its antigen is not known. The receptor was isolated from a female donor with papillary thyroid cancer or a benign thyroid nodule (not recorded which). Some clones in this sample may be carry-over from other donors' samples. V is TRBV9 and J is TRBJ2-5, with 11 positions matching TRBD2. Source material: tumor tissue. In nucleotides, the CDR3 is TGTGCCAGCTCCTTTAGCGGGGGGGCCCGGGAGACCCAGTACTTC. It codes for CASSFSGGARETQYF.